A selection of T cell receptor beta chains follows, all from one sample in a study of control samples from healthy donors and cancer patients. The table came from immunoSEQ multiplex PCR; TCRdb's copy has only in-frame clones and leaves some out. The sample contains approximately 110,000 clones, roughly 80% of which appear only once. Sequenced input: blood. These receptors all stem from a woman in her forties or fifties in good health. Both conserved end residues are part of each CDR3. D genes are given only for firm matches. Size tells how often a clone was seen (once, few, many) or the class of an expanded clone, and some rows leave it out.

J gene | D gene | V gene | clone size | CDR3 DNA | CDR3 protein
TRBJ2-5 | . | TRBV6-2/TRBV6-3 | . | TGTGCCAGCAGTTACGGTGGCAGGAGAAGTGAAGAGACCCAGTACTTC | CASSYGGRRSEETQYF
TRBJ1-5 | . | TRBV7-2 | . | TGTGCCAGCAGCCCGGACAGCCATAGCAATCAGCCCCAGCATTTT | CASSPDSHSNQPQHF
TRBJ2-1 | TRBD2 | TRBV10-3 | . | TGTGCCATCAGTGGGAGGGGGCTAGCGGGGGCGAATGAGCAGTTCTTC | CAISGRGLAGANEQFF
TRBJ1-4 | . | TRBV28 | . | TGTGCCAGCAGTCGCCAGACAGGAGGCATCGAAAAACTGTTTTTT | CASSRQTGGIEKLFF
TRBJ2-7 | TRBD1 | TRBV18 | . | TGTGCCAGCTCACGAGGACAGGGGCCCGAGCAGTACTTC | CASSRGQGPEQYF
TRBJ2-1 | . | TRBV9 | once | TGTGCCAGCAGCGGTGACGGCGGGGAGTTATACAATGAGCAGTTCTTC | CASSGDGGELYNEQFF
TRBJ2-5 | TRBD1 | TRBV9 | . | TGTGCCAGCAGCGCGGGACAGGGTTTCGAGACCCAGTACTTC | CASSAGQGFETQYF
TRBJ2-5 | TRBD1 | TRBV5-5 | . | TGTGCCAGCAGCACCTCGGACAGGGGTGGCAAGACCCAGTACTTC | CASSTSDRGGKTQYF
TRBJ1-3 | . | TRBV11-2 | once | TGTGCCAGCAGCTTAGTTCTGGGTAGCTCTGGAAACACCATATATTTT | CASSLVLGSSGNTIYF
TRBJ1-3 | . | TRBV11-3 | . | TGTGCCAGCAGCTCCGTTACAGGGCCCTCTGGAAACACCATATATTTT | CASSSVTGPSGNTIYF
TRBJ1-5 | TRBD1 | TRBV19 | . | TGTGCCAGTAGTTCCCGACAGGGAAATCAGCCCCAGCATTTT | CASSSRQGNQPQHF